This T cell receptor beta chain was sequenced for a study of shared clonotypes between healthy human individuals (dated by TCRdb to the early 2020s). At the level of the whole study: The cohort comprised two women and a few men aged 18 to 49 years. Per donor, three plates each were used for CD4 naive and CD4 memory, two for CD8 naive, and one for CD8 memory. To estimate repertoire size and how much clonotypes are shared between individuals, the study performed deep sequencing of blood TCR repertoires from roughly five healthy adults. Libraries were prepared and TCR repertoires were sequenced by different laboratories using diverse techniques, in order to increase sequencing depth and limit assay-specific biases. Leukapheresis yielded between about 0.85 and 10 billion PBMCs per donor.

Using the deep immunoSEQ assay, multiplex PCR amplified TCR CDR3 regions from genomic DNA. Genomic DNA extracted from each cell subset was distributed evenly over all wells of several immunoSEQ 96-well plates, and each plate served as one replicate. For sorted subsets, roughly 200 ng of genomic DNA, equivalent to 25,000 to 35,000 T cell genomes, went into each replicate PCR. The purified libraries were quantified using a Qubit 3.0 fluorometer, sized with a Bioanalyzer 2100, and then quantified again using the KAPA Library Quantification kit. A separate single-read 150-cycle Illumina NextSeq 550 flow cell was used to sequence each immunoSEQ 96-well plate. For the original study's pipeline: Because the immunoSEQ output held only junctional sequences and lacked quality scores, the filtering could not match the filtering applied to full-length reads. To assign V/J genes and CDR3, sequences were annotated against IMGT germline references using PyIR, a Python wrapper for IgBLAST v1.9. Any read was removed if the V/J assignment was weak (E-value above 1e-6), the CDR3 was missing, or the read contained stop codons, out-of-frame junctions, or ambiguous translated residues. A V3J clonotype was defined by an identical inferred V gene, J gene, and CDR3 amino acid sequence. The percentage overlap between two repertoires was calculated by dividing the number of shared unique clonotypes by the size of the smaller repertoire. Richness of each repertoire was evaluated using RTK rarefaction, the Chao1 estimator, and Recon v2.1 estimates of unobserved clonotypes. For all TCRbeta clonotypes obtained by the gDNA method from several donors, generation probabilities were computed with OLGA. The table comes from immuneACCESS by way of TCRdb, which keeps in-frame sequences with V and J called. Part of the clones is missing from these tables; in studies checked, under half for an unresolved V gene and the rest for unknown reasons. V, J and clone size reflect that table, while D and trimming were determined from the DNA. Across this sample there are approximately 2,200,000 clones, with roughly 91% seen only once. The ten largest clonotypes hold 1.7% of the sample.

The table lists this clone with a count of one. Its antigen has not been determined. No much larger clone is present one base from it, and per-base qualities are unavailable. General conclusions and limits of the study: Higher generation probabilities were observed for clonotypes shared by all four sorted-subset donors than for non-shared clonotypes. Pairwise subsampling led to the expectation that sequencing depth would affect the degree of clonotype sharing among donors. Even with the large sequencing depth, rarefaction of the sorted-subset datasets indicated that sequencing was incomplete. The small number of donors limited the genetic and exposure-history diversity represented. When several donors were compared, the shared fraction of clonotypes was 5% to 6.5% for naive CD4, around 3.6% for naive CD8, roughly 2.5% for memory CD4, and roughly 0.43% for memory CD8. Sampling was limited to blood, and TCR repertoires in tissue likely differ from TCR repertoires in blood. Naive subsets generally had larger estimated clonotype richness than memory subsets did.

A distance of 16 bases separates the germline ends of V and J, which lose 4 bases and 12 bases respectively. Spanning cysteine to phenylalanine, the CDR3 consists of 13 amino acids. Left in the record is the CDR3 DNA by itself, 39 bases read in frame from the first base. CDR1 is given as SEHNR and CDR2 as FQNEAQ, both from the germline V gene (reference sequence). CD8 naive samples consisted of CD45RO-negative cells that were positively selected for CCR7, yielding a CD45RA+CCR7+ population without TemRA cells. Donors were healthy HIV-negative adults with no recently reported acute infections or vaccinations. Only Caucasian adults living in Nashville, Tennessee, USA were represented among the donors. Blood was obtained by leukapheresis, after which PBMCs were separated by Ficoll-Histopaque density gradient centrifugation and cryopreserved in liquid nitrogen vapor phase. Analytical flow cytometry was used to check the purity and quantity of each magnetically sorted T cell population. Genomic DNA was isolated from each sorted fraction and quantified by UV absorbance on a Nanodrop 2000c.

The chain is assembled from TRBV7-9 and TRBJ2-1; the D segment cannot be called with confidence. Material: naive CD8+ T cells from PBMCs. The sample's cell subset or site label is to be understood as: CD45RA+CCR7+. The sequence was collected from a man between 18 and 35 years old in good health. Some clones in this sample may be carry-over from other donors' samples. In nucleotides, the sequence is TGTGCCAGCAGCTCCACGGAAGGGCCTGGGCAGTTCTTC. This gives the protein CASSSTEGPGQFF.